Listed below are T cell receptor beta chains from one sample, sequenced in a study of T-cell memory formation after mild COVID-19. From the 5' RACE reads, TCRdb called clonotypes with MiXCR, one entry per CDR3 protein. The sample contains 400,000 to 500,000 distinct CDR3 sequences, 20% of which appear only once. Sequences were obtained from PBMCs or a T cell subset sorted from them (not recorded which). The receptors were gathered from an adult woman who had mild COVID-19 (a few samples of this study predate the infection). Cell type and time point are not known. CDR3s include the opening cysteine and the closing phenylalanine or tryptophan. Each record gives: J gene, D gene, CDR3 length, V gene, clone size, CDR3 protein, CDR3 DNA. The D gene is left open where the match is weak. Not all rows give a size; the values are once, few, many and, for expanded clones, a class.

j_call: TRBJ2-7; d_call: TRBD1; cdr3_length: 14; v_call: TRBV24-1; clone_size: few; cdr3_aa: CATSDPTGTYEQYF; cdr3_nt: TGTGCCACCAGTGACCCGACAGGGACCTACGAGCAGTACTTC
j_call: TRBJ2-7; d_call: -; cdr3_length: 13; v_call: TRBV5-6; clone_size: -; cdr3_aa: CASSFGGENEQYF; cdr3_nt: TGTGCCAGCAGCTTTGGGGGAGAGAACGAGCAGTACTTC
j_call: TRBJ1-4; d_call: -; cdr3_length: 14; v_call: TRBV29-1; clone_size: few; cdr3_aa: CSVEGVGQNEKLFF; cdr3_nt: TGCAGCGTTGAAGGTGTTGGGCAAAATGAAAAACTGTTTTTT
j_call: TRBJ2-7; d_call: TRBD1; cdr3_length: 15; v_call: TRBV5-1; clone_size: few; cdr3_aa: CASSSDGTGTYEQYF; cdr3_nt: TGCGCCAGCAGCTCTGACGGGACAGGGACCTACGAGCAGTACTTC
j_call: TRBJ2-2; d_call: -; cdr3_length: 14; v_call: TRBV6-4; clone_size: -; cdr3_aa: CASGPFGSTGELFF; cdr3_nt: TGTGCCAGCGGACCCTTCGGGTCCACCGGGGAGCTGTTTTTT
j_call: TRBJ1-4; d_call: TRBD1; cdr3_length: 15; v_call: TRBV12-3/TRBV12-4; clone_size: -; cdr3_aa: CASSLTGEANEKLFF; cdr3_nt: TGTGCCAGCAGCCTCACAGGGGAGGCTAATGAAAAACTGTTTTTT
j_call: TRBJ2-7; d_call: TRBD1; cdr3_length: 17; v_call: TRBV5-5; clone_size: few; cdr3_aa: CASSLVISGTGRVEQYF; cdr3_nt: TGTGCCAGCAGCTTGGTTATTTCCGGGACAGGGAGAGTCGAGCAGTACTTC
j_call: TRBJ2-3; d_call: -; cdr3_length: 15; v_call: TRBV27; clone_size: -; cdr3_aa: CASSSDTLLADTQYF; cdr3_nt: TGTGCCAGCAGTTCGGACACGCTTCTAGCAGATACGCAGTATTTT
j_call: TRBJ2-3; d_call: -; cdr3_length: 14; v_call: TRBV7-9; clone_size: -; cdr3_aa: CASSPRGWADTQYF; cdr3_nt: TGTGCCAGCAGCCCCCGGGGATGGGCAGATACGCAGTATTTT
j_call: TRBJ2-7; d_call: -; cdr3_length: 13; v_call: TRBV7-2; clone_size: -; cdr3_aa: CASSATRGGEQYF; cdr3_nt: TGTGCCAGCAGCGCGACTCGAGGGGGTGAGCAGTACTTC
j_call: TRBJ2-1; d_call: -; cdr3_length: 12; v_call: TRBV20-1; clone_size: many; cdr3_aa: CSVRGRDNEQFF; cdr3_nt: TGCAGTGTGCGGGGCCGCGACAATGAGCAGTTCTTC
j_call: TRBJ1-5; d_call: -; cdr3_length: 13; v_call: TRBV28; clone_size: few; cdr3_aa: CASSRAVHQPQHF; cdr3_nt: TGTGCCAGCAGCCGGGCGGTACATCAGCCCCAGCATTTT
j_call: TRBJ2-3; d_call: -; cdr3_length: 14; v_call: TRBV27; clone_size: -; cdr3_aa: CASSFSRGQDTQYF; cdr3_nt: TGTGCCAGCAGTTTTAGCAGGGGTCAAGATACGCAGTATTTT
j_call: TRBJ2-3; d_call: TRBD2; cdr3_length: 18; v_call: TRBV7-8; clone_size: few; cdr3_aa: CASSLLAGAYYSTDTQYF; cdr3_nt: TGTGCCAGCAGCTTGCTAGCGGGGGCTTATTATAGCACAGATACGCAGTATTTT
j_call: TRBJ1-3; d_call: -; cdr3_length: 16; v_call: TRBV29-1; clone_size: -; cdr3_aa: CSVETLKGLSGNTIYF; cdr3_nt: TGCAGCGTTGAAACACTCAAAGGTCTCTCTGGAAACACCATATATTTT
j_call: TRBJ2-1; d_call: -; cdr3_length: 11; v_call: TRBV12-3/TRBV12-4; clone_size: -; cdr3_aa: CASSFLAEQFF; cdr3_nt: TGTGCCAGCAGTTTTCTAGCTGAGCAGTTCTTC
j_call: TRBJ2-5; d_call: TRBD1; cdr3_length: 17; v_call: TRBV24-1; clone_size: few; cdr3_aa: CATSDFEDRGGGETQYF; cdr3_nt: TGTGCCACCAGTGATTTCGAAGACAGGGGAGGAGGAGAGACCCAGTACTTC
j_call: TRBJ2-6; d_call: -; cdr3_length: 12; v_call: TRBV25-1; clone_size: few; cdr3_aa: CASGYGANVLTF; cdr3_nt: TGTGCCTCAGGGTACGGGGCCAACGTCCTGACTTTC
j_call: TRBJ2-2; d_call: -; cdr3_length: 18; v_call: TRBV6-2/TRBV6-3; clone_size: many; cdr3_aa: CASSWPGGLTGGTGELFF; cdr3_nt: TGTGCCAGCAGTTGGCCTGGGGGTCTTACCGGGGGCACCGGGGAGCTGTTTTTT
j_call: TRBJ1-5; d_call: -; cdr3_length: 16; v_call: TRBV20-1; clone_size: few; cdr3_aa: CSAREVGTAVNQPQHF; cdr3_nt: TGCAGTGCTAGGGAGGTGGGGACGGCTGTAAATCAGCCCCAGCATTTT
j_call: TRBJ2-7; d_call: TRBD2; cdr3_length: 19; v_call: TRBV6-2/TRBV6-3; clone_size: -; cdr3_aa: CASSSPGLAGVASAYEQYF; cdr3_nt: TGTGCCAGCAGTTCTCCGGGACTAGCGGGAGTGGCGTCCGCCTACGAGCAGTACTTC
j_call: TRBJ1-5; d_call: -; cdr3_length: 15; v_call: TRBV11-2; clone_size: few; cdr3_aa: CASSLGLSGHQPQHF; cdr3_nt: TGTGCCAGCAGCTTAGGACTTTCCGGACATCAGCCCCAGCATTTT
j_call: TRBJ2-1; d_call: -; cdr3_length: 17; v_call: TRBV15; clone_size: few; cdr3_aa: CATSRRIGLAPFNEQFF; cdr3_nt: TGTGCCACCAGCCGAAGAATAGGGCTAGCACCTTTTAATGAGCAGTTCTTC
j_call: TRBJ2-5; d_call: -; cdr3_length: 13; v_call: TRBV24-1; clone_size: -; cdr3_aa: CATSEDPVETQYF; cdr3_nt: TGTGCCACCAGTGAAGACCCGGTGGAGACCCAGTACTTC
j_call: TRBJ2-3; d_call: -; cdr3_length: 14; v_call: TRBV6-4; clone_size: -; cdr3_aa: CASSDSHDTDTQYF; cdr3_nt: TGTGCCAGCAGTGACTCCCACGATACAGATACGCAGTATTTT
j_call: TRBJ2-7; d_call: TRBD2; cdr3_length: 13; v_call: TRBV12-3/TRBV12-4; clone_size: -; cdr3_aa: CASSRDYASEQYF; cdr3_nt: TGTGCCAGCAGTCGGGACTACGCGTCGGAGCAGTACTTC
j_call: TRBJ2-3; d_call: -; cdr3_length: 19; v_call: TRBV2; clone_size: once; cdr3_aa: CASSDPKASGQPPRDTQYF; cdr3_nt: TGTGCCAGCAGTGACCCGAAAGCTTCTGGACAGCCCCCGAGGGATACGCAGTATTTT
j_call: TRBJ2-3; d_call: TRBD1; cdr3_length: 16; v_call: TRBV24-1; clone_size: -; cdr3_aa: CATSDPTGGSADTQYF; cdr3_nt: TGTGCCACCAGTGATCCTACAGGGGGTAGCGCAGATACGCAGTATTTT
j_call: TRBJ2-3; d_call: TRBD2; cdr3_length: 16; v_call: TRBV11-1; clone_size: -; cdr3_aa: CASSLQAGESTDTQYF; cdr3_nt: TGTGCCAGCAGCTTACAAGCGGGGGAAAGCACAGATACGCAGTATTTT
j_call: TRBJ2-1; d_call: TRBD2; cdr3_length: 14; v_call: TRBV29-1; clone_size: few; cdr3_aa: CSVRSGSLYNEQFF; cdr3_nt: TGCAGCGTGCGTAGCGGGAGTTTGTACAATGAGCAGTTCTTC
j_call: TRBJ2-7; d_call: TRBD1; cdr3_length: 13; v_call: TRBV20-1; clone_size: -; cdr3_aa: CSAQRTGLPEQYF; cdr3_nt: TGCAGTGCTCAGCGGACAGGACTCCCCGAGCAGTACTTC
j_call: TRBJ1-2; d_call: -; cdr3_length: 13; v_call: TRBV6-5; clone_size: few; cdr3_aa: CASSNTHLGGYTF; cdr3_nt: TGTGCCAGCAGTAACACACACCTGGGCGGCTACACCTTC
j_call: TRBJ1-2; d_call: -; cdr3_length: 13; v_call: TRBV6-5; clone_size: few; cdr3_aa: CASSYQGSVSYTF; cdr3_nt: TGTGCCAGCAGTTACCAGGGGTCGGTTAGCTACACCTTC
j_call: TRBJ2-2; d_call: -; cdr3_length: 16; v_call: TRBV4-1; clone_size: few; cdr3_aa: CASSQDSSGNTGELFF; cdr3_nt: TGCGCCAGCAGCCAAGATAGTAGCGGGAACACCGGGGAGCTGTTTTTT
j_call: TRBJ1-1; d_call: -; cdr3_length: 15; v_call: TRBV6-5; clone_size: -; cdr3_aa: CASSYQGGTRAEAFF; cdr3_nt: TGTGCCAGCAGTTACCAGGGAGGGACGAGAGCTGAAGCTTTCTTT
j_call: TRBJ2-3; d_call: TRBD2; cdr3_length: 15; v_call: TRBV7-2; clone_size: few; cdr3_aa: CASSPSKRGTDTQYF; cdr3_nt: TGTGCCAGCAGCCCCAGCAAGCGGGGGACGGATACGCAGTATTTT
j_call: TRBJ2-7; d_call: -; cdr3_length: 16; v_call: TRBV18; clone_size: -; cdr3_aa: CASSPGFGVFSYEQYF; cdr3_nt: TGTGCCAGCTCACCGGGGTTCGGGGTTTTCTCCTACGAGCAGTACTTC
j_call: TRBJ1-3; d_call: TRBD1; cdr3_length: 13; v_call: TRBV29-1; clone_size: -; cdr3_aa: CSGIQGAGNTIYF; cdr3_nt: TGCAGCGGGATCCAGGGGGCTGGAAACACCATATATTTT
j_call: TRBJ1-6; d_call: -; cdr3_length: 14; v_call: TRBV7-8; clone_size: -; cdr3_aa: CASSYVGGPVPLHF; cdr3_nt: TGTGCCAGCAGCTACGTCGGGGGCCCCGTGCCCCTCCACTTT
j_call: TRBJ1-5; d_call: -; cdr3_length: 16; v_call: TRBV19; clone_size: -; cdr3_aa: CASSTPSGALNQPQHF; cdr3_nt: TGTGCCAGTAGTACGCCCTCAGGGGCACTCAATCAGCCCCAGCATTTT
j_call: TRBJ2-1; d_call: -; cdr3_length: 15; v_call: TRBV24-1; clone_size: -; cdr3_aa: CATSDLWRAGNEQFF; cdr3_nt: TGTGCCACCAGTGATTTGTGGAGGGCGGGTAATGAGCAGTTCTTC
j_call: TRBJ2-7; d_call: TRBD1; cdr3_length: 14; v_call: TRBV27; clone_size: few; cdr3_aa: CASSHGQVGYEQYF; cdr3_nt: TGTGCCAGCAGTCACGGACAGGTGGGATACGAGCAGTACTTC
j_call: TRBJ2-2; d_call: -; cdr3_length: 15; v_call: TRBV7-3; clone_size: -; cdr3_aa: CASSLMGRGTGELFF; cdr3_nt: TGTGCCAGCAGCTTAATGGGACGGGGCACCGGGGAGCTGTTTTTT
j_call: TRBJ2-5; d_call: -; cdr3_length: 13; v_call: TRBV29-1; clone_size: -; cdr3_aa: CSVTPPNQETQYF; cdr3_nt: TGCAGCGTGACCCCGCCAAATCAAGAGACCCAGTACTTC